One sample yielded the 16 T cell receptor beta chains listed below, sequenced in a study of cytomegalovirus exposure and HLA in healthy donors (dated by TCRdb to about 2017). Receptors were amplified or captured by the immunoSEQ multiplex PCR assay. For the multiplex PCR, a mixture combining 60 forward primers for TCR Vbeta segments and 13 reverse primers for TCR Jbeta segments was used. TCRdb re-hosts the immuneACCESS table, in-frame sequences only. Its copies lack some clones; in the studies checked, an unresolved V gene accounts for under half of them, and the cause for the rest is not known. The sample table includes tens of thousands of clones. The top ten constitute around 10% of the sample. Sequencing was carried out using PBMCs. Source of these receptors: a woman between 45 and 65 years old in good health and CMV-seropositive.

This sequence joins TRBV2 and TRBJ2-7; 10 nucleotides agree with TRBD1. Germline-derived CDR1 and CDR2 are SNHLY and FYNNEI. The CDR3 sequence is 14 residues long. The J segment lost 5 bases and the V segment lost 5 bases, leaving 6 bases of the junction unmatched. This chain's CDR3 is CASSRDRGVDEQYF. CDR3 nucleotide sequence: TGTGCCAGCAGTCGGGACAGGGGTGTCGACGAGCAGTACTTC.

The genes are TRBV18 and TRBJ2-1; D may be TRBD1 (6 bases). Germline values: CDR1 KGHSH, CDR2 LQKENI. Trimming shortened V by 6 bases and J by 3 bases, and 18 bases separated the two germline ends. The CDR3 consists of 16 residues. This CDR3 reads CASSRGQTGLYNEQFF. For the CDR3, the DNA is TGTGCCAGCTCTCGTGGACAGACGGGCCTCTACAATGAGCAGTTCTTC. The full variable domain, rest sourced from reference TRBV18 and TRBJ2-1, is NAGVMQNPRHLVRRRGQEARLRCSPMKGHSHVYWYRQLPEEGLKFMVYLQKENIIDESGMPKERFSAEFPKEGPSILRIQQVVRGDSAAYFCASSRGQTGLYNEQFFGPGTRLTVL.

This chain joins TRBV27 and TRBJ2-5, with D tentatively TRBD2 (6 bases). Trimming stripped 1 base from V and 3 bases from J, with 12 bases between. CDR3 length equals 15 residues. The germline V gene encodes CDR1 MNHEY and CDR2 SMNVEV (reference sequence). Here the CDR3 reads CASSLWGGNEETQYF. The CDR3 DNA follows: TGTGCCAGCAGTTTATGGGGCGGGAACGAAGAGACCCAGTACTTC.

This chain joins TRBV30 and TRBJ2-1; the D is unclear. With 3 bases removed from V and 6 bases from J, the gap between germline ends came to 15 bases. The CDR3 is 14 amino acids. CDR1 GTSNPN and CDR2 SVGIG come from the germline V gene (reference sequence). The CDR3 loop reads CAWSLNAIANEQFF. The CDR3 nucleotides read TGTGCCTGGAGCCTCAACGCTATTGCCAATGAGCAGTTCTTC.

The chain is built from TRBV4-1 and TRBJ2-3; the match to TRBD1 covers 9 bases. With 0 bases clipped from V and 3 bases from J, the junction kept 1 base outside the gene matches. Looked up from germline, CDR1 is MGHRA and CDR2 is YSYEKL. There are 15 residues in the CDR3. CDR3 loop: CASSQEDRGTDTQYF. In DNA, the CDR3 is TGCGCCAGCAGCCAAGAGGACAGGGGAACAGATACGCAGTATTTT.

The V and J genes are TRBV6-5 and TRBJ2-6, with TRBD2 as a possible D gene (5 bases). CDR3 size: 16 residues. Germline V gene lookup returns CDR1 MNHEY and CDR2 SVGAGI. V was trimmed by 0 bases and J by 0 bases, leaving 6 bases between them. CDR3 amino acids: CASSYSDFSGANVLTF. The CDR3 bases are TGTGCCAGCAGTTACTCGGACTTCTCTGGGGCCAACGTCCTGACTTTC.

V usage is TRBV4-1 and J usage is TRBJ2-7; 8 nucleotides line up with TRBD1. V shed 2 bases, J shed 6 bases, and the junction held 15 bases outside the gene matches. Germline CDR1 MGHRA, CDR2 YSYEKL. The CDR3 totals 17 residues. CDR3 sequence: CASSQSVIRGPDCEQYF. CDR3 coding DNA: TGCGCCAGCAGCCAATCGGTTATCAGGGGGCCTGACTGCGAGCAGTACTTC.

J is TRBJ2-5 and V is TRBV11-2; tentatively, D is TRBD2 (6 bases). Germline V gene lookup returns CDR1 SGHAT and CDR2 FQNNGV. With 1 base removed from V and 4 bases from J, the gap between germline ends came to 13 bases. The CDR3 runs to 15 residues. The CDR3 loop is CASSLAGVPRETQYF. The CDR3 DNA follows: TGTGCCAGCAGCTTAGCGGGGGTACCGCGAGAGACCCAGTACTTC.

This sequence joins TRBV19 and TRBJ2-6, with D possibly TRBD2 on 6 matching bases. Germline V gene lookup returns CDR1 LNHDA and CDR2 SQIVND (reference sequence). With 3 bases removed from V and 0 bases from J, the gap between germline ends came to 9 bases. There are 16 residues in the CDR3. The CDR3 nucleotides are TGTGCCAGTAGTATGGGACTTCGCTCTGGGGCCAACGTCCTGACTTTC. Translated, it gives CASSMGLRSGANVLTF.

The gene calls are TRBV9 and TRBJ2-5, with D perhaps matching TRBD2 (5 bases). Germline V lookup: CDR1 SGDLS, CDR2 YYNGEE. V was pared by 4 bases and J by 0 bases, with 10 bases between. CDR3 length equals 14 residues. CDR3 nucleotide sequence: TGTGCCAGCAGCCCCGGGATTTACCAAGAGACCCAGTACTTC. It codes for CASSPGIYQETQYF.

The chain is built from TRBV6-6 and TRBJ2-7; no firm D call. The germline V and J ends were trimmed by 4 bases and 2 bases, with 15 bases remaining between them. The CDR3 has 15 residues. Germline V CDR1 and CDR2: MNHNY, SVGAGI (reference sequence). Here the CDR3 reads CASSLTPTQTYEQYF. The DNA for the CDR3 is TGTGCCAGCAGTTTAACTCCGACACAAACCTACGAGCAGTACTTC.

The CDR3 reads CASTRGGSEETQYF. CDR3 DNA: TGCGCCAGCACCCGAGGAGGATCCGAGGAGACCCAGTACTTC. V is TRBV5-1 and J is TRBJ2-5; possible D gene TRBD2, 5 bases. The CDR3 is made up of 14 amino acids. CDR1 is SGHRS and CDR2 is YFSETQ in the germline V gene. V dropped 6 bases and J dropped 5 bases, with 17 bases sitting between them.

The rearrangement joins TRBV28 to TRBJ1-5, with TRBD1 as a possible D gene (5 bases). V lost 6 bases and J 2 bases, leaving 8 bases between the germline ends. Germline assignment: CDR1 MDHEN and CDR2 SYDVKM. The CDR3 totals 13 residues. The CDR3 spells CASRSQGNQPQHF. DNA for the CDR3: TGTGCCAGCAGATCACAGGGCAATCAGCCCCAGCATTTT.

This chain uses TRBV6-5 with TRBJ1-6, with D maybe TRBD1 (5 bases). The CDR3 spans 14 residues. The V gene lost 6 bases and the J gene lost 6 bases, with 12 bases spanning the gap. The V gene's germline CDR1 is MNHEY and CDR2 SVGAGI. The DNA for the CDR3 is TGTGCCAGCAGCTTGACAGATTTTAATTCACCCCTCCACTTT. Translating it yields CASSLTDFNSPLHF.

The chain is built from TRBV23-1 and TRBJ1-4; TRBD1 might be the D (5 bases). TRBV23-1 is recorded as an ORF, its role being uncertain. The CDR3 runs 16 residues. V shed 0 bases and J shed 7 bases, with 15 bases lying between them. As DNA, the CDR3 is TGCGCCAGCAGTCAATCGATTGGGCAGGGAAGTGAAAAACTGTTTTTT. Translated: CASSQSIGQGSEKLFF.

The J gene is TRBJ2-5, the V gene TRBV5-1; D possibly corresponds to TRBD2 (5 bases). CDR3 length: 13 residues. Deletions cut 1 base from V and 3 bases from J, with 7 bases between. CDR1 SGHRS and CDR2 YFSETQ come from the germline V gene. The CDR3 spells CASSLTREETQYF. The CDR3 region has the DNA TGCGCCAGCAGCTTGACTAGAGAAGAGACCCAGTACTTC.